A selection of T cell receptor beta chains follows, all from one sample in a study of T-cell reconstitution after alpha-beta-depleted transplantation in children. TCRdb passed the PCR reads through MiXCR, listing each CDR3 protein once. The sample consists of about 290,000 distinct CDR3 sequences, around a tenth of them appearing once. The sample was PBMCs, taken before TCRalphabeta/CD19-depleted stem cell transplant. The receptors derive from a boy under two years old with acute myeloid leukemia, due to receive a stem cell transplant. Both conserved end residues are part of each CDR3. A D gene is named only where the DNA matches it firmly. Size values are once, few and many counts, or a class for expanded clones, and some rows have none.

TRBJ1-1	many	TRBD1	TRBV7-9	TGTGCCAGCAGCTTCGCGGGACAGATGAACACTGAAGCTTTCTTT	CASSFAGQMNTEAFF
TRBJ2-5	many	.	TRBV12-3/TRBV12-4	TGTGCCAGCAGTTTATTGCGGCTAAAAGAGACCCAGTACTTC	CASSLLRLKETQYF
TRBJ1-1	many	.	TRBV7-2	TGTGCCAGCAGCTTAGTGGGGACCGAGAACACTGAAGCTTTCTTT	CASSLVGTENTEAFF
TRBJ2-7	few	TRBD1	TRBV18	TGTGCCAGCTCGACCGACAGGGGTTGGTCCTACGAGCAGTACTTC	CASSTDRGWSYEQYF
TRBJ2-2	.	TRBD2	TRBV20-1	TGCAGTGCTACGGGGACTAGCGGGAACACCGGGGAGCTGTTTTTT	CSATGTSGNTGELFF
TRBJ2-2	many	.	TRBV5-6	TGTGCCAGCAGCCCTTGGACCCCCGGGGAGCTGTTTTTT	CASSPWTPGELFF
TRBJ2-2	many	.	TRBV7-2	TGTGCCAGCAGCCCTTGGGCGGGGACCAGGCCCGGGGAGCTGTTTTTT	CASSPWAGTRPGELFF
TRBJ2-1	many	TRBD1	TRBV24-1	TGTGCCACCAGTGATTCCCCCGGGACAGGGAGGAAAAATGAGCAGTTCTTC	CATSDSPGTGRKNEQFF
TRBJ2-3	.	TRBD2	TRBV7-8	TGTGCCAGCGGGACTAGCGGGGGGGTGTATACGCAGTATTTT	CASGTSGGVYTQYF
TRBJ2-1	.	.	TRBV20-1	TGCAGTGTCCACAGGGTGATGGAGTTCTTC	CSVHRVMEFF
TRBJ2-3	many	TRBD2	TRBV28	TGTGCCAGCACTCCATGGGGTGCGCTAGCGGCTGAGGATACGCAGTATTTT	CASTPWGALAAEDTQYF
TRBJ1-2	many	TRBD1	TRBV7-9	TGTGCCAGCAGTCCCGGGACAGAACATGGGTATGGCTACACCTTC	CASSPGTEHGYGYTF